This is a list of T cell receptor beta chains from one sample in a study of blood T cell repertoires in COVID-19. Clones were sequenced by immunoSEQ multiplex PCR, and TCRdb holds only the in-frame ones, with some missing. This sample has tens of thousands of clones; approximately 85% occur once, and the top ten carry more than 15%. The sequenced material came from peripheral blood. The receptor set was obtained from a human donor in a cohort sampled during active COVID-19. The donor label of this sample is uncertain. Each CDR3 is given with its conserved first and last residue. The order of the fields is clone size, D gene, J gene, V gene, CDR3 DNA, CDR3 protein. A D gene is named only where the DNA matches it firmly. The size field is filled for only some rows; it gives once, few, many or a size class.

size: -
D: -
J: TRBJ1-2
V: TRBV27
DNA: TGTGCCAGCAGGACGGGGGTCTATGGCTACACCTTC
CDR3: CASRTGVYGYTF

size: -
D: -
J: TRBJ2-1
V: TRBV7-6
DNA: TGTGCCAGCAGCCCGGGAAGGACCTCGCCCTCCGGGGAGCAGTTCTTC
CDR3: CASSPGRTSPSGEQFF

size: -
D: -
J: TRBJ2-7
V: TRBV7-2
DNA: TGTGCCAGCAGCTTAGCGTACGGTTCCTACGAGCAGTACTTC
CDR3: CASSLAYGSYEQYF

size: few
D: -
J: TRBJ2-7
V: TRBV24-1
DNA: TGTGCCACCAGGGACAGTCCCTACGAGCAGTACTTC
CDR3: CATRDSPYEQYF

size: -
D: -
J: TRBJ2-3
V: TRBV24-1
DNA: TGTGCCACCAGTGATTTAGGAGTCACAGATACGCAGTATTTT
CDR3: CATSDLGVTDTQYF

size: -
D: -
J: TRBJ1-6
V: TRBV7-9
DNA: TGTGCCAGCAGCTTATCAGGGAACCATTCACCCCTCCACTTT
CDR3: CASSLSGNHSPLHF

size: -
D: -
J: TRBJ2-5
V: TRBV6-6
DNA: TGTGCCAGCAGTGTGGACAGCCTCTGGGAGACCCAGTACTTC
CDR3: CASSVDSLWETQYF

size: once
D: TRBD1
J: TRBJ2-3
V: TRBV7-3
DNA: TGTGCCAGCAGCTTAACAACAGGGGACAGCACAGATACGCAGTATTTT
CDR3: CASSLTTGDSTDTQYF

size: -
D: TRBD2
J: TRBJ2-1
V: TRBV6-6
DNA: TGTGCCAGCAGTTACACTAGCGGGGGCATTGAGCAGTTCTTC
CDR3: CASSYTSGGIEQFF

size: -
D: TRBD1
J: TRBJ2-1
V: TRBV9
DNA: TGTGCCAGCAGCCTCCGTCCCGGGACAGGGAGCTCCTACAATGAGCAGTTCTTC
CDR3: CASSLRPGTGSSYNEQFF

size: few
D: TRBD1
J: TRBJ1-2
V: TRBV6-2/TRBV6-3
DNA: TGTGCCAGCAGTTACTCAGGGACAGCTAACTATGGCTACACCTTC
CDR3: CASSYSGTANYGYTF

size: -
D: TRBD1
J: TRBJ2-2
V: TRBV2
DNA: TGTGCCAGCGGGGGACAGGGGAGACAGAACGGGGAGCTGTTTTTT
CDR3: CASGGQGRQNGELFF

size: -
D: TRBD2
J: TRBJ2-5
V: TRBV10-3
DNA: TGTGCCATCAGTCGAGCGGGGGCCCACCAAGAGACCCAGTACTTC
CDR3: CAISRAGAHQETQYF

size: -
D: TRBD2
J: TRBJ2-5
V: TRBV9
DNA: TGTGCCAGCAGCGTAGGTGATAGCGGGGGGGCAGAGACCCAGTACTTC
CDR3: CASSVGDSGGAETQYF

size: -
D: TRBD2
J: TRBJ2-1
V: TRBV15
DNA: TGTGCCACCAGCAGCTTGGAGAGGGGAGGGGTCGGTGAGCAGTTCTTC
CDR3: CATSSLERGGVGEQFF

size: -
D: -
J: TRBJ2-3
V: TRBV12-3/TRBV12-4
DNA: TGTGCCAGCAGCAGACAGGGCACAGATACGCAGTATTTT
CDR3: CASSRQGTDTQYF

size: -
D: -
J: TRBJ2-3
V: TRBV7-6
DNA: TGTGCCAGCAGCTTAGGATCTACTACACGGTATTCTAGCACAGATACGCAGTATTTT
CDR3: CASSLGSTTRYSSTDTQYF

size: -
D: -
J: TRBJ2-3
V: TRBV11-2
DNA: TGTGCCAGCAGCTTGAGGGCCGGGGATACGCAGTATTTT
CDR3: CASSLRAGDTQYF

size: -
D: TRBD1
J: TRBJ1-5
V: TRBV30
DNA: TGTGCCTGGAGTGCCGTACAGGGGGGCAGTCAGCCCCAGCATTTT
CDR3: CAWSAVQGGSQPQHF

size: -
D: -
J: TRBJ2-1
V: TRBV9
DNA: TGTGCCACCCTTCGGTGGAGGGAGTTCTTC
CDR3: CATLRWREFF

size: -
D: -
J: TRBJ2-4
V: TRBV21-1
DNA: TGTGCCAGCAGCAAAGATGAGGGAGCCTTGGTAGGCAAAAACATTCAGTACTTC
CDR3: CASSKDEGALVGKNIQYF

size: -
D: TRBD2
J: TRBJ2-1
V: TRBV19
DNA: TGTGCCAGTAGTGGCGGGGGGCTGTACAATGAGCAGTTCTTC
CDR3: CASSGGGLYNEQFF

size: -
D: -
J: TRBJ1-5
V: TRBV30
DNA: TGTGCCTGGAGTCAGGGCAATCAGCCCCAGCATTTT
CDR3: CAWSQGNQPQHF

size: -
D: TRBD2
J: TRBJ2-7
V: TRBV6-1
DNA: TGTGCCAGCAGTGAAGAGGGGAGGGATGATGTCTCCTACGAGCAGTACTTC
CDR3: CASSEEGRDDVSYEQYF

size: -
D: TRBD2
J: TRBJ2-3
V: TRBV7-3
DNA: TGTGCCAGCAGCTTAACTAGCGGGCTTAGCACAGATACGCAGTATTTT
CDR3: CASSLTSGLSTDTQYF

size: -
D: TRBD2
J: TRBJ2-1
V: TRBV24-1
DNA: TGTGCCACCAGTGATTTGGGGACTAGCGGGGCTAGCTCCTACAATGAGCAGTTCTTC
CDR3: CATSDLGTSGASSYNEQFF

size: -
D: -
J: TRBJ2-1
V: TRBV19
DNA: TGTGCCAATAGTATAGATCGGTGGGGGGACGGGCAGTTCTTC
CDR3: CANSIDRWGDGQFF

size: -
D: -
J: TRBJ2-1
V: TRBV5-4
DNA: TGTGCCAGCAGCTTGGTAAACAATGAGCAGTTCTTC
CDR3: CASSLVNNEQFF

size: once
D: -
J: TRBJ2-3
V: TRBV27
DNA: TGTGCCAGCACGGACAGTTACACAGATACGCAGTATTTT
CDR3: CASTDSYTDTQYF

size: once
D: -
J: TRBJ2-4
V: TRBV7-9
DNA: TGTGCCAGCAGCTTAAGCATTTCGAGGAACATTCAGTACTTC
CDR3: CASSLSISRNIQYF

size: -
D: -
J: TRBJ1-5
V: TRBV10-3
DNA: TGTGCCATCAGCGAGACAGGTAATAGCAATCAGCCCCAGCATTTT
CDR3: CAISETGNSNQPQHF

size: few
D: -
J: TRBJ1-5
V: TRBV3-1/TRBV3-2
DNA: TGTGCCAGCAGCCAACAGGAATTCAATCAGCCCCAGCATTTT
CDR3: CASSQQEFNQPQHF

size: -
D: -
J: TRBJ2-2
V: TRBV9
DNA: TGTGCCAGCAGCGTTTCGGGGGAGGACGGGGAGCTGTTTTTT
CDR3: CASSVSGEDGELFF

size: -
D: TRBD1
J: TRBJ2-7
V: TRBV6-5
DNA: TGTGCCAGCAGTTACTCTGGACAGGGGGGCCCCTACGAGCAGTACTTC
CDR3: CASSYSGQGGPYEQYF

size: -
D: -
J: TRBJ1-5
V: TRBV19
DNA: TGTGCCAGTAGCCCGCGGGGGGGCTCGAATCAGCCCCAGCATTTT
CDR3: CASSPRGGSNQPQHF

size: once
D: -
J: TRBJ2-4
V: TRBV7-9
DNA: TGTGCCAGCAGCTTAGATGAGGGAAACATTCAGTACTTC
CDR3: CASSLDEGNIQYF

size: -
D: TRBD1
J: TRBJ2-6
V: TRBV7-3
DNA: TGTGCCAGCAGCTTAAGGGAATACAGGGGTGGGGCCAACGTCCTGACTTTC
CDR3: CASSLREYRGGANVLTF